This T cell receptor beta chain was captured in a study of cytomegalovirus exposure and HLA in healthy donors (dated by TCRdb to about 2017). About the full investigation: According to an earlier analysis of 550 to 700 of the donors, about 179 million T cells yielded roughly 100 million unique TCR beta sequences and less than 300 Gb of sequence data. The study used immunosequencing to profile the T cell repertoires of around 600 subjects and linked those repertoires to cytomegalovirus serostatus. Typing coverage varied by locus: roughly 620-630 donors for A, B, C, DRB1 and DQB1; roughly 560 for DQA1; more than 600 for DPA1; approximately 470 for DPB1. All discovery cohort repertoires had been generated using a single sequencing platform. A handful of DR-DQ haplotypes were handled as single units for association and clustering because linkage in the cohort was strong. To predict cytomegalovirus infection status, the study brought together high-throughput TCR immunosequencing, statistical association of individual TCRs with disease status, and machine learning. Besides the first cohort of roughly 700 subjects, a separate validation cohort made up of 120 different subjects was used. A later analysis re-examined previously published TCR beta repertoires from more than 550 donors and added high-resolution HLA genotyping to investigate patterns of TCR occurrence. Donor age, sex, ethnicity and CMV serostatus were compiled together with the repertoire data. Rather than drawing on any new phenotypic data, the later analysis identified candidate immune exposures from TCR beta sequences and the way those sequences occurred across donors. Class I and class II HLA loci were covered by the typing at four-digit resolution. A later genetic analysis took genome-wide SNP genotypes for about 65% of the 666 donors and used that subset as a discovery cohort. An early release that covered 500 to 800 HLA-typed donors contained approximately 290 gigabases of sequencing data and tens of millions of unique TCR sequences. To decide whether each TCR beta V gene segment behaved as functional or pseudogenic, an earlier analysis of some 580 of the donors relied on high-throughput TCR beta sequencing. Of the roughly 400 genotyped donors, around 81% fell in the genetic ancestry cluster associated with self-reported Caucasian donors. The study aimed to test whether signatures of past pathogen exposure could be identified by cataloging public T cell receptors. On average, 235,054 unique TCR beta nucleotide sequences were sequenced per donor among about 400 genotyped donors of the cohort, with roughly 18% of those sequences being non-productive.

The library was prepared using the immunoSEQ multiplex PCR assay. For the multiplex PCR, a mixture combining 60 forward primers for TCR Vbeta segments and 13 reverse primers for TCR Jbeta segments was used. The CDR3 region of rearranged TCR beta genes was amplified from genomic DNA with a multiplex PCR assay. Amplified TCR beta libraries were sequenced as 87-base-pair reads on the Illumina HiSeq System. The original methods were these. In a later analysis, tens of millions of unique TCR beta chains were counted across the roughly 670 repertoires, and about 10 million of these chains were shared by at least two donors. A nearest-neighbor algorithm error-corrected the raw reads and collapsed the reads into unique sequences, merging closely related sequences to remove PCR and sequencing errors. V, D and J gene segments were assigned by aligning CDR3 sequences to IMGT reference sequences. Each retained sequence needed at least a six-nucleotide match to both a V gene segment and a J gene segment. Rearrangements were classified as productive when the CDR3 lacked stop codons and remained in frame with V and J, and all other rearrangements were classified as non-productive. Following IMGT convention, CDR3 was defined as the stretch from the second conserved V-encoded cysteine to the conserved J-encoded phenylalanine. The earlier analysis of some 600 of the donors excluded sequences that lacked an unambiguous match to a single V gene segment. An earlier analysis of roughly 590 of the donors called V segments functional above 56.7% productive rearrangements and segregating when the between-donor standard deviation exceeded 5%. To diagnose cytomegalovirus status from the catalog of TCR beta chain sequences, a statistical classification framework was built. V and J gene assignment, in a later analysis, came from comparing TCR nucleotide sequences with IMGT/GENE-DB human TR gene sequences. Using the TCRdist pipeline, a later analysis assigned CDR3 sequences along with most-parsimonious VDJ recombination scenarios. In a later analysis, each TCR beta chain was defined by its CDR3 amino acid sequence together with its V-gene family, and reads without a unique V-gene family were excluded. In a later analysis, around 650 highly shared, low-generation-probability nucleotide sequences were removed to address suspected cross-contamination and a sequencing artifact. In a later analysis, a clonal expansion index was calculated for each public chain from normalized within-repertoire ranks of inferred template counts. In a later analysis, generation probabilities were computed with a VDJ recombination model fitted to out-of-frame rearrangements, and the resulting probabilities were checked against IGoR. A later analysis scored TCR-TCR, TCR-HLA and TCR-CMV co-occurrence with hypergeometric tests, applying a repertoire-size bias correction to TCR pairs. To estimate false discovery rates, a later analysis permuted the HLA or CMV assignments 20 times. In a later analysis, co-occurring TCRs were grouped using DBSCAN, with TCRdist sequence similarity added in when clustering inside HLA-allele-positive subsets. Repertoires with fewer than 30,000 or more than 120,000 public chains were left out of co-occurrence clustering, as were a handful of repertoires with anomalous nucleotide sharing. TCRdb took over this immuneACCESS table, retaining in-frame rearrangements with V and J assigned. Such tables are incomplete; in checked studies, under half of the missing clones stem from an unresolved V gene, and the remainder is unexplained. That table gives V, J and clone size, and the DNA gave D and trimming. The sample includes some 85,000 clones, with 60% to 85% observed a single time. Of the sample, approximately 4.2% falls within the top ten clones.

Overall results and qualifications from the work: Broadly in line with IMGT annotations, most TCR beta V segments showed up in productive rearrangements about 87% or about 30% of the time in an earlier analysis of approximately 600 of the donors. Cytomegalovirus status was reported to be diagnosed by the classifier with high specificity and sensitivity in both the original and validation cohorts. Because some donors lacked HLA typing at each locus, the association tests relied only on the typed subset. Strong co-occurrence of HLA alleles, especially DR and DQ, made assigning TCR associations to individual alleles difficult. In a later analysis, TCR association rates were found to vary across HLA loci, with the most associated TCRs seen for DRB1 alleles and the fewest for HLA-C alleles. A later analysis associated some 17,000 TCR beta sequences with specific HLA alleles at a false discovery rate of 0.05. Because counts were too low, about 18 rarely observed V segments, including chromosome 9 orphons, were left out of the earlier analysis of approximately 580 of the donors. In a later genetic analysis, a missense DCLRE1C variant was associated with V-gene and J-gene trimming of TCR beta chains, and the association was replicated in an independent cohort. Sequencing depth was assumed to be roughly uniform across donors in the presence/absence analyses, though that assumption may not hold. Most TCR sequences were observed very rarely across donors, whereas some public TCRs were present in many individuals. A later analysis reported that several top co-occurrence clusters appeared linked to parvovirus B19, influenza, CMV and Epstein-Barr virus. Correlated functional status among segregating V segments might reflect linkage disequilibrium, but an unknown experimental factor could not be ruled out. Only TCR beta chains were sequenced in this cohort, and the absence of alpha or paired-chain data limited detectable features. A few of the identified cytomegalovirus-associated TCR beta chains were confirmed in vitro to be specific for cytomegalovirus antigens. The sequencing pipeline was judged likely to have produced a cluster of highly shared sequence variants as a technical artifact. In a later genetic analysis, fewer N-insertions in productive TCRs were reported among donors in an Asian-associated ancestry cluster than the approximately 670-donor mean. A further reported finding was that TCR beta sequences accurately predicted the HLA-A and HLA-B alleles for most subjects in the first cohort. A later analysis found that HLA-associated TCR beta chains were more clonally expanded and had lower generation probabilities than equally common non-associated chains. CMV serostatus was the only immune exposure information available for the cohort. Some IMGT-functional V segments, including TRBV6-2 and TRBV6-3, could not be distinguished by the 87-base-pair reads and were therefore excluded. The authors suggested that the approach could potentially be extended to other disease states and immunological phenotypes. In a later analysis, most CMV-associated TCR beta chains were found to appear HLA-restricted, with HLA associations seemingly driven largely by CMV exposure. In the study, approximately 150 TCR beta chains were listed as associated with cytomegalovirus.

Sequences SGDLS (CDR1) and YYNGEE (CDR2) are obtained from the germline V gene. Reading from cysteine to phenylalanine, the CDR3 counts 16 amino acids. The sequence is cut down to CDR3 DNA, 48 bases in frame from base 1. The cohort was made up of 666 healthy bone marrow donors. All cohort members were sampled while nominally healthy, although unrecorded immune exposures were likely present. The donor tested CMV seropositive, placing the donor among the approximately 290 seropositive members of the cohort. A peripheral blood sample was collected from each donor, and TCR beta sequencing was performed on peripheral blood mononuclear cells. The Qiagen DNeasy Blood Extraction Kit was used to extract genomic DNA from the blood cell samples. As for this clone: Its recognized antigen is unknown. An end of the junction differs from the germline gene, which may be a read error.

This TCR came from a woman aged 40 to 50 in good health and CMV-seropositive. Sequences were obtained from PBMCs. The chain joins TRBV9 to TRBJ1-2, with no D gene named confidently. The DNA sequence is TGTGCCAGCAGCCGTACCCAGGTCGTGGTTCAGCATGGCTACCCCTTC. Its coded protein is CASSRTQVVVQHGYPF.